What follows are 13 T cell receptor beta chains derived from one specimen sequenced in a study of T cell responses to AZD1222 COVID-19 vaccine (dated by TCRdb to the early 2020s). Sample time point, as interpreted from the label and publication: baseline before first vaccination. Library construction relied on the immunoSEQ multiplex PCR assay. This is the immuneACCESS table as TCRdb keeps it, with only in-frame sequences that have V and J called. A part of the clones is gone; compared with another copy, unresolved V genes explain less than half, and the rest is unexplained. Recorded for this sample are 65,000 to 70,000 clones; roughly four fifths of them occurred a single time. Clones ranked in the top ten supply roughly 5.4% of the sample. The specimen was peripheral blood, collected on day 0 of AZD1222 vaccination. The receptors derive from an adult in good health.

The DNA for the CDR3 is TGTGCCAGCAGCTTAGAGCCCCTGGAGACCCAGTACTTC. Its translation is CASSLEPLETQYF. The V and J genes are TRBV7-2 and TRBJ2-5, with unresolved D. Per the germline V gene, CDR1 is SGHTA and CDR2 is FQGNSA. This CDR3 is built from 13 residues. Trimming left V 1 base short and J 5 bases short, with 8 bases between.

The V call is TRBV11-2, the J call TRBJ1-1; 12 bases align to TRBD1. The CDR3 is 17 residues long. Germline V CDR1 and CDR2: SGHAT, FQNNGV. Germline trimming cut 5 bases from V and 5 bases from J; bases unmatched to any gene: 12. The CDR3 DNA reads as TGTGCCAGCAGCGGTTGGGACAGGGGGCGTCTAAGGACTGAAGCTTTCTTT. Translation gives CASSGWDRGRLRTEAFF.

The chain has TRBV15 and TRBJ2-7; the D call may be TRBD1 or TRBD2 (5 bases each). This CDR3 is built from 16 residues. The germline V gene encodes CDR1 LNHNV and CDR2 YYDKDF (reference sequence). The V and J ends lost 0 bases and 3 bases respectively, with 15 bases between them. CDR3 sequence reads: CATSRDPGLAGYEQYF. The CDR3 DNA is TGTGCCACCAGCAGAGATCCGGGGCTAGCAGGCTACGAGCAGTACTTC.

This chain links TRBV5-8 with TRBJ2-7, with D perhaps matching TRBD1 or TRBD2 (6 bases each). Trimming took off 0 bases at V and 3 bases at J, with 13 bases between the two ends. CDR1 and CDR2 from the germline V gene are SGHTS and YDEGEE. There are 15 residues in the CDR3. CDR3 coding DNA: TGTGCCAGCAGCTTGGTAGGGGGGATCCGCTACGAGCAGTACTTC. It translates to CASSLVGGIRYEQYF.

The rearrangement links TRBV19 to TRBJ2-2, with unresolved D. V dropped 1 base and J dropped 3 bases, with 6 bases sitting between them. Germline V lookup: CDR1 LNHDA, CDR2 SQIVND (reference sequence). The CDR3 loop spans 14 amino acids. CDR3 sequence (DNA): TGTGCCAGTAGTATAGTCGGGTACACCGGGGAGCTGTTTTTT. It translates to CASSIVGYTGELFF.

This clone was seen a single time. The rearrangement uses TRBV18 and TRBJ2-3; 9 nucleotides line up with TRBD2. CDR3 size: 15 residues. The trim removed 3 bases at V and 6 bases at J, leaving 7 bases unmatched. Per the germline V gene, CDR1 is KGHSH and CDR2 is LQKENI. CDR3 in DNA: TGTGCCAGCTCACCTCTAGCGGGGCCTCGGGATACGCAGTATTTT. It yields the protein CASSPLAGPRDTQYF.

The V call is TRBV2, the J call TRBJ1-5, with 7 bases aligning to TRBD1. The CDR3 is made up of 14 amino acids. From germline, CDR1 is SNHLY and CDR2 FYNNEI. The V and J ends lost 8 bases and 7 bases, in that order; junction bases with no gene match: 11. Written as DNA, the CDR3 is TGTGCCAGCGGACAGGAGGGTGCGGGCCAGCCCCAGCATTTT. This codes for CASGQEGAGQPQHF.

V and J are TRBV27 and TRBJ2-2, with D uncertain. Germline V CDR1 and CDR2: MNHEY, SMNVEV (reference sequence). The germline V and J ends were trimmed by 3 bases and 4 bases, with 3 bases remaining between them. This CDR3 has 12 amino acids. CDR3 in amino acids: CASSFVTGELFF. For the CDR3, the DNA is TGTGCCAGCAGTTTTGTCACCGGGGAGCTGTTTTTT.

V and J are TRBV4-1 and TRBJ2-7, with 8 bases aligning to TRBD1. V lost 6 bases to trimming and J lost 3 bases; unmatched junction nucleotides: 7. The CDR3 extends over 14 amino acids. Per germline, CDR1 MGHRA and CDR2 YSYEKL. The CDR3 DNA reads TGCGCCAGCAGTCGGACAGGGCAGGGCTACGAGCAGTACTTC. Translating gives CASSRTGQGYEQYF.

The rearrangement uses TRBV5-1 and TRBJ1-1; tentative D call: TRBD1 (6 bases). The ends were cut back, 4 bases at V and 2 bases at J, with 15 bases in the middle. The CDR3 consists of 15 residues. The germline CDR1 and CDR2 sequences are SGHRS and YFSETQ. The CDR3 nucleotides read TGCGCCAGCAGCCTAGGGGGGAGTGGAAACACTGAAGCTTTCTTT. Its translation is CASSLGGSGNTEAFF.

The chain uses TRBV5-1 and TRBJ1-4, with unresolved D. The germline gives CDR1 SGHRS, CDR2 YFSETQ. V was clipped by 0 bases and J by 8 bases, with 8 bases between them. The CDR3 totals 13 residues. The CDR3 nucleotides read TGCGCCAGCAGCTTGGAGCTTGGGGAAAAACTGTTTTTT. Protein product: CASSLELGEKLFF.

Of note for this clone: This same CDR3 is encoded by further DNA sequences in the sample. The V and J genes are TRBV9 and TRBJ2-7, with TRBD1 matching over 7 bases. Germline CDR1 is SGDLS and CDR2 is YYNGEE. The CDR3 is 14 amino acids. V lost 0 bases and J lost 2; bases outside the gene matches: 2. The chain's CDR3 is CASSVGGGTYEQYF. CDR3 DNA sequence: TGTGCCAGCAGCGTAGGAGGGGGCACCTACGAGCAGTACTTC.

The chain recombines TRBV6-6 with TRBJ2-3, with TRBD1 as a possible D gene (5 bases). The CDR3 extends over 14 amino acids. Germline assignment: CDR1 MNHNY and CDR2 SVGAGI (reference sequence). Trimming shortened V by 4 bases and J by 0 bases, and 8 bases separated the two germline ends. CDR3 amino acids: CASSFPGSTDTQYF. The CDR3 coding sequence is TGTGCCAGCAGTTTCCCAGGGAGCACAGATACGCAGTATTTT.